This TCR beta chain was sequenced during a study of HIV-infected children after antiretroviral therapy interruption. About the study: Four children interrupted treatment; four stayed on continuous treatment. Samples from the continuous-treatment group were taken at weeks 0, 48 and 150.

Broader study findings: The Gini coefficient of naive CD4+ repertoires rose, returning to baseline by 3 years.

Treatment specified: PENTA 11 planned treatment interruption arm or continuous ART arm. The length of the CDR3 is 15 residues. Trimming cost V 3 bases and J 10 bases, with 25 bases left between them. Germline-derived CDR1 and CDR2 are DFQATT and SNEGSKA (reference sequence). Unique molecular identifiers were included in an RNA-based 3' RACE TCR library. MiXCR was run by TCRdb on the 3' RACE reads, yielding one entry per CDR3 protein. The sample holds 35,000 to 50,000 distinct CDR3 sequences, 6.5% seen once. In this sample, this clonotype turned up many times. Its cognate antigen is unknown. The rearrangement uses TRBV20-1 and TRBJ2-7; tentatively, D is TRBD1 (5 bases). The sequence derives from a pool of human donors with HIV. The source was CD45RA+ CD4+ T cells from PBMCs, pooled from several time points, collected from a donor given antiretroviral therapy, either interrupted or continuous. The subset was: naive CD4+ CD45RA+ CD45RO- T cells. The CDR3 spells CSASSGWTRYLGQYF. CDR3 DNA: TGCAGTGCTAGTTCTGGATGGACAAGATATCTCGGACAGTACTTC.